These 8 T cell receptor beta chains share one sample of origin, sequenced in a study of metastatic and nonmetastatic thyroid tumors. With MiXCR, TCRdb reprocessed the PCR reads. The data contain 30,000 or so clones, 20% to 30% of them singletons. Until they underwent thyroid surgery, no patient had received any treatment. Sequenced input: blood. These receptors were obtained from a female donor with papillary thyroid cancer or a benign thyroid nodule (not recorded which). Some clones in this sample may be carry-over from other donors' samples.

The chain uses TRBV6-1 and TRBJ2-4; no definite D call. Trimming pared 11 bases from V and 0 bases from J, leaving 20 bases between. Per the germline V gene, CDR1 is MNHNS and CDR2 is SASEGT. The CDR3 contains 16 residues. This CDR3 is CAGTRCQTLAKNIQYF. The DNA for the CDR3 is TGTGCCGGCACCAGATGCCAGACTCTAGCCAAAAACATTCAGTACTTC.

This clone was seen at least ten times. The chain couples TRBV19 to TRBJ2-1; D is ambiguous. The germline V and J ends were trimmed by 4 bases and 5 bases, with 9 bases remaining between them. The CDR3 contains 13 residues. The V gene's germline CDR1 is LNHDA and CDR2 SQIVND (reference sequence). This CDR3 is CASSSPLNNEQFF. The CDR3 nucleotides read TGTGCCAGTAGTAGCCCCCTTAACAATGAGCAGTTCTTC.

This clone was found once. The chain recombines TRBV20-1 with TRBJ2-7; 7 bases are shared with TRBD1. Germline assignment: CDR1 DFQATT and CDR2 SNEGSKA (reference sequence). V was clipped by 5 bases and J by 0 bases; unmatched bases: 7. The CDR3 contains 14 residues. For the CDR3, the DNA is TGCAGTGCTCCGACCGGGACAGACTCCTACGAGCAGTACTTC. Its protein product is CSAPTGTDSYEQYF.

The chain combines TRBV27 with TRBJ2-5, with TRBD2 matching 15 bases. The CDR3 is made up of 18 amino acids. V gave up 7 bases and J gave up 5 bases; unmatched junction bases: 14. The germline V gene has CDR1 MNHEY and CDR2 SMNVEV (reference sequence). The CDR3 bases are TGTGCCAGCACGGTAGGGACTAGCGGGAGGCCAATTCAGGAGACCCAGTACTTC. Its protein product is CASTVGTSGRPIQETQYF.

This clone was counted many times. The chain employs TRBV5-4 and TRBJ2-7; D remains unclear. This CDR3 has 13 residues. V dropped 0 bases and J dropped 4 bases, with 8 bases sitting between them. Germline values: CDR1 SGHNT, CDR2 YYREEE (reference sequence). CDR3 bases: TGTGCCAGCAGCTTGGATCAGGTTTACGAGCAGTACTTC. Protein sequence: CASSLDQVYEQYF. Using reference TRBV5-4 and TRBJ2-7 for the parts outside the CDR3, the full variable domain is ETGVTQSPTHLIKTRGQQVTLRCSSQSGHNTVSWYQQALGQGPQFIFQYYREEENGRGNFPPRFSGLQFPNYSSELNVNALELDDSALYLCASSLDQVYEQYFGPGTRLTVT.

The chain has TRBV7-2 and TRBJ2-1, with 10 bases that match TRBD2. This CDR3 has 16 residues. V lost 0 bases to trimming and J lost 4 bases; unmatched junction nucleotides: 3. CDR1 and CDR2 (germline): SGHTA, FQGNSA. The CDR3 DNA sequence: TGTGCCAGCAGCTTAGCTATACTAGCGGGGTACAATGAGCAGTTCTTC. The encoded protein is CASSLAILAGYNEQFF.

The gene calls are TRBV27 and TRBJ2-7; D gene unclear. The germline V and J ends were trimmed by 6 bases and 6 bases, with 6 bases remaining between them. The germline V gene has CDR1 MNHEY and CDR2 SMNVEV (reference sequence). This CDR3 has 10 residues. The CDR3 DNA reads as TGTGCCAGCAGCTTAGGCGAGCAGTACTTC. Translating gives CASSLGEQYF.

J is TRBJ2-3 and V is TRBV20-1; 8 bases align to TRBD2. The CDR3 runs to 17 residues. Germline CDR1 reads DFQATT; CDR2 reads SNEGSKA (reference sequence). The DNA for the CDR3 is TGCATGGAAACAACTAGCGGTCCAATGGGGGCCCCAGATACGCAGTATTTT. Its translation: CMETTSGPMGAPDTQYF.